The 11 T cell receptor beta chains presented below share a single source sample, sequenced in a study of blood T cell repertoires in COVID-19. TCRdb's table, derived via immunoSEQ multiplex PCR, lists solely in-frame clones and lacks some. The sample shows about 26,000 clones, around 93% of them seen only once. The source material was peripheral blood. These receptors were taken from a human donor in a cohort sampled during active COVID-19.

V is TRBV3-1 (or the pseudogene TRBV3-2) and J is TRBJ1-1, with D maybe TRBD1 (6 bases). Germline loops: CDR1 LGHDT, CDR2 YNNKEL (reference sequence). CDR3 length equals 14 residues. V lost 4 bases, J lost 2 bases, and 11 bases lay in between. CDR3 DNA sequence: TGTGCCAGCAGCCCGGACAGAGTCAACACTGAAGCTTTCTTT. It is translated as CASSPDRVNTEAFF.

V usage is TRBV7-9 and J usage is TRBJ2-7; TRBD1 might be the D (6 bases). Germline V gene sequence: CDR1 SEHNR, CDR2 FQNEAQ (reference sequence). V gave up 1 base and J gave up 6 bases, with 13 bases separating them. The CDR3 sequence is 14 residues long. The CDR3 protein is CASSLDHRVSEQYF. CDR3 bases: TGTGCCAGCAGCTTAGACCACAGGGTCTCCGAGCAGTACTTC.

The CDR3 nucleotides read TGCGCCAGCAGCGGGACAGGCGGGGGCGACTATGGCTACACCTTC. It codes for CASSGTGGGDYGYTF. V is TRBV5-1 and J is TRBJ1-2; TRBD1 aligns across 8 bases. This CDR3 comprises 15 residues. CDR1 is SGHRS, CDR2 YFSETQ, per germline. Trimming at V came to 4 bases and at J to 3 bases, leaving 8 bases not matched to a gene.

This clone is a singleton in its sample. The chain uses TRBV10-2 and TRBJ2-5; 9 bases fit TRBD1. The germline V gene encodes CDR1 WSHSY and CDR2 SAAADI. Germline trimming cut 2 bases from V and 4 bases from J; bases unmatched to any gene: 5. The CDR3 extends over 15 amino acids. CDR3 in amino acids: CASSEINRGRETQYF. The CDR3 bases are TGCGCCAGCAGTGAGATTAACAGGGGGCGAGAGACCCAGTACTTC.

The chain recombines TRBV6-5 with TRBJ2-1; 11 bases are shared with TRBD1. CDR3 length: 15 amino acids. Germline V CDR1 and CDR2: MNHEY, SVGAGI. With V trimmed by 2 bases and J by 10 bases, 7 bases remained unmatched. The CDR3 reads CASSYGGTGGWEQFF. In DNA, the CDR3 is TGTGCCAGCAGTTACGGAGGGACAGGGGGTTGGGAGCAGTTCTTC.

This clone was recorded only once. The V gene is TRBV7-2, the J gene TRBJ2-7; 11 nucleotides agree with TRBD1. The CDR3 runs 16 residues. Trimming cost V 6 bases and J 7 bases; bases outside gene matches: 14. CDR1 is SGHTA and CDR2 is FQGNSA in the germline V gene. CDR3 loop: CASSPQRTGGLGEQYF. The CDR3 DNA reads TGTGCCAGCAGTCCTCAACGGACAGGGGGCTTAGGAGAGCAGTACTTC.

The J gene is TRBJ2-1, the V gene TRBV5-1; 14 positions match TRBD2. Losses at the gene ends were 0 bases for V and 9 bases for J; bases not matched to a gene: 8. Germline V gene lookup returns CDR1 SGHRS and CDR2 YFSETQ. The CDR3 contains 17 residues. CDR3: CASSLAGTSGSMSEQFF. The CDR3 nucleotides are TGCGCCAGCAGCTTGGCCGGGACTAGCGGGAGTATGAGTGAGCAGTTCTTC.

The chain combines TRBV11-2 with TRBJ1-1; 7 nucleotides align to TRBD1. V shed 5 bases and J 0 bases; nucleotides not matched to a gene: 9. Per the germline V gene, CDR1 is SGHAT and CDR2 is FQNNGV. The CDR3 totals 16 residues. CDR3 DNA: TGTGCCAGCAGCCCCCTCCCACAGGGGATGAACACTGAAGCTTTCTTT. Its protein product is CASSPLPQGMNTEAFF.

The chain combines TRBV11-1 with TRBJ2-7, with D possibly TRBD2 on 8 matching bases. The CDR3 contains 16 residues. The ends were cut back, 5 bases at V and 6 bases at J, with 23 bases in the middle. CDR1 is SGHAT and CDR2 is FQDESV in the germline V gene (reference sequence). The CDR3 DNA reads TGTGCCAGCAGCGCTAGCGGGTGGGACAGTTTCGGCGAGCAGTACTTC. Amino acids: CASSASGWDSFGEQYF.

This sequence joins TRBV10-3 and TRBJ1-2; 8 nucleotides agree with TRBD1. The CDR3 consists of 14 residues. Per germline, CDR1 ENHRY and CDR2 SYGVKD. V lost 0 bases, J lost 4 bases, and 1 base stayed unmatched. CDR3 sequence reads: CAISESQGAYGYTF. The CDR3 DNA reads TGTGCCATCAGTGAGTCGCAGGGGGCCTATGGCTACACCTTC.

The chain is built from TRBV7-9 and TRBJ2-7; 9 bases are a match to TRBD1. The CDR3 is 17 residues long. The trim removed 4 bases at V and 6 bases at J, leaving 16 bases unmatched. CDR1 and CDR2 (germline): SEHNR, FQNEAQ (reference sequence). The CDR3 DNA sequence: TGTGCCAGCAGCTCTCAAGGGCCCGGGACAGGGTCTGCCGAGCAGTACTTC. Translated, it gives CASSSQGPGTGSAEQYF.